Sequencing of this T cell receptor (beta chain) was carried out in a study of OX40 agonist ivuxolimab in advanced cancers. Study context: Dosing consisted of intravenous ivuxolimab at 0.01 to 10 mg/kg every 2 weeks. Those enrolled were roughly 80% male, with a mean age of around 60 years and ages from 23 to 79.

Using immunoSEQ multiplex PCR, the repertoire was profiled, and TCRdb retains in-frame clones only, with some absent. This sample has under 75,000 clones, with around nine tenths found just once. The V gene end was trimmed by 6 bases and the J gene end by 3 bases; junction bases not matched to a gene: 9. Germline lookup yields CDR1 LGHNA and CDR2 YSLEER. The CDR3 is made up of 17 amino acids. Sampling times: baseline, cycle 4 day 1, cycle 7 day 1. Points on this clone: The antigen is not known.

The study's findings and limits: Within 6 weeks, CD4+ and CD8+ blood T cells expanded clonally at 0.1 to 3.0 mg/kg.

This clonotype originated in an adult with an advanced solid tumor such as melanoma, head and neck, liver or kidney cancer. The sequencing used CD4+ or CD8+ T cells sorted from blood, collected in a trial of the OX40 agonist ivuxolimab. This chain uses TRBV4-3 with TRBJ2-3; 13 bases are a match to TRBD2. This CDR3 reads CASSRLAGGAGTDTQYF. CDR3 nucleotide sequence: TGCGCCAGCAGTCGACTAGCGGGGGGAGCGGGGACAGATACGCAGTATTTT.